This TCR beta chain was captured in a study of neurological immune-mediated disorders. This clonotype was detected ten times or more. The antigen is unknown. Volunteers attending a blood bank in Maryland, USA, served as healthy controls. The T cells used for sorted libraries numbered around 1 million, either CD4+ or CD8+. 5'RACE with 10-nucleotide random UMIs produced the cDNA. TCRdb recomputed calls from the 5' RACE reads with MiXCR, one row per CDR3 protein. The sample carries some 15,000 distinct CDR3 sequences, about 7.4% recorded once. Study findings and constraints: HTLV-1-associated myelopathy had the most TCR clonal expansion, whereas multiple sclerosis had the least (lower than in healthy controls).

V was pared by 4 bases and J by 2 bases, with 12 bases of the junction left unmatched. This CDR3 comprises 17 residues. Germline V gene data show CDR1 as SGHRS and CDR2 as YFSETQ. The sequenced material came from CD8+ T cells from blood. The chain joins TRBV5-1 to TRBJ2-1, with 7 bases lining up with TRBD2. The clonotype originates from a woman aged 40 to 50 in good health. CDR3 DNA: TGCGCCAGCAGCAGCAAGCTGGGGGGGGACGCCTACAATGAGCAGTTCTTC. This encodes CASSSKLGGDAYNEQFF. The whole variable domain, remainder taken from reference TRBV5-1 and TRBJ2-1, is KAGVTQTPRYLIKTRGQQVTLSCSPISGHRSVSWYQQTPGQGLQFLFEYFSETQRNKGNFPGRFSGRQFSNSRSEMNVSTLELGDSALYLCASSSKLGGDAYNEQFFGPGTRLTVL.